This TCR beta chain was retrieved from a study of blood T cell repertoires in COVID-19 (dated by TCRdb to 2020 to 2022). Study-level background: The collaborator samples originated in the United States, Italy and Spain and spanned the acute and convalescent phases of COVID-19. The prospective study material was composed of cDNA or gDNA derived from T cells, B-cell-depleted T cells, or PBMCs. Subjects who had been exposed to COVID-19, were actively infected with it, or had recovered from it provided the deeply sampled blood TCRbeta repertoires that made up the dataset. The repertoires were released in a freely available public database meant as a resource for research on the immune response to SARS-CoV-2. Samples were obtained from the ongoing ImmuneRACE study (first 160 participants) and from about 1,300 subjects provided by 6 global collaborators. Sample metadata almost always included a de-identified subject ID, COVID-19 status, age in years and sex. Where HLA class I and class II types were available, the types were taken from metadata supplied by the sample provider, not from assay-based typing.

Each collaborating institution followed its own protocols to collect whole blood in K2EDTA tubes. Collaborator samples were shipped for TCRbeta analysis as frozen whole blood, isolated PBMCs, or DNA extracted from either sample type. General study outcomes and caveats: Clinical and demographic metadata were provided uncurated, with the amount varying by source and participant.

CDR1 is given as SGHTA and CDR2 as FQGNSA, both from the germline V gene. V has 6 bases trimmed and J has 0 bases trimmed; junction bases matching no gene number 4. The CDR3 spans 14 residues, from the cysteine through the phenylalanine. The entry retains the CDR3 DNA only, 42 bases that are in frame from base 1. Points on this clone: No antigen is known for it. No much larger clone exists at a distance of one base, and base qualities are not known. Other DNA variants within this sample encode the same CDR3.

The immunoSEQ Assay, a bias-controlled multiplex PCR, was used to amplify TCRbeta CDR3 regions from genomic DNA. As for the authors' bioinformatics: The number of nucleated cells in each sample was estimated by amplification of reference gene primers within the assay. Sequence reads were collapsed and filtered to measure the absolute abundance of every unique TCRbeta CDR3 rearrangement. For each sample, productive Simpson clonality was calculated by taking the square root of Simpson's diversity index across productive rearrangements. TCRdb limited this immuneACCESS table to in-frame rearrangements with V and J called. A share of clones is missing; checked studies link under half to unresolved V genes, and the rest is unexplained. V and J calls and clone size are copied from that table; D and trimming were computed from the DNA. The sample table lists hundreds of thousands of clones, around four fifths of them with a count of one. Of the sample, around 30% falls within the top ten clones.

The TCR was taken from a man aged 35-49 years with acute or convalescent COVID-19. The specimen sequenced was peripheral blood. The rearrangement joined TRBV7-2 to TRBJ1-1, and 7 bases in between align with TRBD1. The CDR3: CASSGDSLNTEAFF. At the DNA level, the sequence is TGTGCCAGCAGTGGGGACAGCCTGAACACTGAAGCTTTCTTT.